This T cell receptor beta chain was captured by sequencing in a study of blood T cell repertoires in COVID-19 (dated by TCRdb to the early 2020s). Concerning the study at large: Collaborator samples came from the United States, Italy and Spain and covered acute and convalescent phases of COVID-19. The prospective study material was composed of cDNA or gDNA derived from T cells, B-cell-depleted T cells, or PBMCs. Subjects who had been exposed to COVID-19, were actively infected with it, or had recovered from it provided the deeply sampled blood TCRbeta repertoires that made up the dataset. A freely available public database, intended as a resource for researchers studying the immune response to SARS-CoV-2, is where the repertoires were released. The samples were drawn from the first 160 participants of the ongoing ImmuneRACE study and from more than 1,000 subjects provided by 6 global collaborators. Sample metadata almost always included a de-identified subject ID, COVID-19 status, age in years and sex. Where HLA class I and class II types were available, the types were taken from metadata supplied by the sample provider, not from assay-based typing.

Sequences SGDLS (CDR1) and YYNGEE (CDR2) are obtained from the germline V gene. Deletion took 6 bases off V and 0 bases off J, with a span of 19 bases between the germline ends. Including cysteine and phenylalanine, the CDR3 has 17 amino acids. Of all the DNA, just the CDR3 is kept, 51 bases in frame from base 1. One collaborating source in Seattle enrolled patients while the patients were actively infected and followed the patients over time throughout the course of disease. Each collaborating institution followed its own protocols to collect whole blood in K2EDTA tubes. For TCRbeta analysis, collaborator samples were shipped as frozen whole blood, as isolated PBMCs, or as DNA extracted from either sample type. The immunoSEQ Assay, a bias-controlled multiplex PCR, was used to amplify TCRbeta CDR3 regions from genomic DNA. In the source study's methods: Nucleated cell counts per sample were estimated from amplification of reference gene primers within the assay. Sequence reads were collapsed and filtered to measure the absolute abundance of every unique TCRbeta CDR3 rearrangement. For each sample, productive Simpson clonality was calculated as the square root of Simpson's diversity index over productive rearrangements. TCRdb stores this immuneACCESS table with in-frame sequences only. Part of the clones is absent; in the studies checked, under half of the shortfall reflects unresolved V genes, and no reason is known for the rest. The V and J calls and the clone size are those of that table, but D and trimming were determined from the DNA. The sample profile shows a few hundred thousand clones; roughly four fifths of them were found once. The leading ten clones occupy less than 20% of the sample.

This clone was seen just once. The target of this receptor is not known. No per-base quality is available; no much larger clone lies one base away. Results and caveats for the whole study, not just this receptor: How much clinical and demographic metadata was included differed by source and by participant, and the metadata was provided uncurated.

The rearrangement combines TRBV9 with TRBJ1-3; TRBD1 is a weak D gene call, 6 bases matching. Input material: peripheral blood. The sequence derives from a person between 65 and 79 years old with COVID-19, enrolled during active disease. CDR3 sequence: CASIPLGARLSGNTIYF. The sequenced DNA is TGTGCCAGCATCCCCCTGGGGGCCCGGCTCTCTGGAAACACCATATATTTT.